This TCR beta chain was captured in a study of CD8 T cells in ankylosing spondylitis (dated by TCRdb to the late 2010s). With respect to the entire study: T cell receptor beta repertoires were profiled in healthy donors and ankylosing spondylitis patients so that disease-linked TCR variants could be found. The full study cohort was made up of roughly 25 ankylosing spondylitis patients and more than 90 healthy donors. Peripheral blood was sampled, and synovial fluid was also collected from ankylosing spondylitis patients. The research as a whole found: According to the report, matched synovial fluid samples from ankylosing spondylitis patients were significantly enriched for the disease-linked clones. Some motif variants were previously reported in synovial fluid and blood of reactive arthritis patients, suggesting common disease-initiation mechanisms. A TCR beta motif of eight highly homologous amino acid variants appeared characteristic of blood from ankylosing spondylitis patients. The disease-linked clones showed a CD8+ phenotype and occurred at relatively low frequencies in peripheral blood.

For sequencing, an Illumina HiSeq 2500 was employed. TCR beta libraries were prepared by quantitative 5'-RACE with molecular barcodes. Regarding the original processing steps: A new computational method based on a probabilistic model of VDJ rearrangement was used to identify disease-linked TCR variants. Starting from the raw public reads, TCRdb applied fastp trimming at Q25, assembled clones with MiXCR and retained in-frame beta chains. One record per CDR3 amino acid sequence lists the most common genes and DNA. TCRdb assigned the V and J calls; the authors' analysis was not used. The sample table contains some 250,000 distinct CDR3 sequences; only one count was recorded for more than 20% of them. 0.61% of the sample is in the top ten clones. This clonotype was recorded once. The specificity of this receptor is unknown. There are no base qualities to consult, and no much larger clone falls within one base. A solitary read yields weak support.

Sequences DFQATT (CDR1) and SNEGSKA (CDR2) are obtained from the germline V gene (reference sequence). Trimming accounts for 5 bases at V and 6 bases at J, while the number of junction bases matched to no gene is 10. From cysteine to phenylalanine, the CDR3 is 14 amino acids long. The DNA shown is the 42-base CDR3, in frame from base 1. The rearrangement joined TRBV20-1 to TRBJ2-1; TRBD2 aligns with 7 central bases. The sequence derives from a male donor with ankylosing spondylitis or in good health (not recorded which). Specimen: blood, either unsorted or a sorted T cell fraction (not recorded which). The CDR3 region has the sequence CSALRPGRPNEQFF. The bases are TGCAGTGCTTTACGTCCCGGGAGGCCCAATGAGCAGTTCTTC.